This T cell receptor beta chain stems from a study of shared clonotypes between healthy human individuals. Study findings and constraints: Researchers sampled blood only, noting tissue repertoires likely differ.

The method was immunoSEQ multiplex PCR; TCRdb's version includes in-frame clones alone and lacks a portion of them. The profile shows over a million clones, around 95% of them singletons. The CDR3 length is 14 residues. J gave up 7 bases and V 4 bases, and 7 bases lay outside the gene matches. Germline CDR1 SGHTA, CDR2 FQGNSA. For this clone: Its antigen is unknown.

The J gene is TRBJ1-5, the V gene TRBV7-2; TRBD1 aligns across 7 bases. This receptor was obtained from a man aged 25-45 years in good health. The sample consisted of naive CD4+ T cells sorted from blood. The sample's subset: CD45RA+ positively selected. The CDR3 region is CASSWRQGGQPQHF. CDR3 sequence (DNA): TGTGCCAGCAGCTGGAGACAGGGCGGGCAGCCCCAGCATTTT.